One sample yielded the 25 T cell receptor beta chains listed below, sequenced in a study of spatial heterogeneity in lung cancer. Each CDR3 protein is one row after TCRdb ran MiXCR on the 5' RACE reads. The sample records around 30,000 distinct CDR3 sequences, 4.5% to 7.5% being singletons. Time point defined: blood at routine non-recurrence follow-up after resection. Without sorting, whole RNA was sequenced from tumor, nontumor lung or frozen PBMC. Sequences were derived from PBMCs, sampled at follow-up. Receptors originate from a male donor with early-stage non-small cell lung cancer.

Ten or more counts support this clonotype. The DNA of the CDR3 is TGTGCCACCAGCAGAGATTACCGGGCCAATCAGCCCCAGCATTTT. This sequence encodes CATSRDYRANQPQHF. The chain has TRBV15 and TRBJ1-5; D unclear. Germline-derived CDR1 and CDR2 are LNHNV and YYDKDF (reference sequence). V lost 0 bases to trimming and J lost 3 bases, with 9 bases between them. The CDR3 runs to 15 residues.

This clonotype was picked up many times. This chain uses TRBV7-3 with TRBJ2-1; 8 bases agree with TRBD1. The V segment lost 4 bases and the J segment 6 bases; nucleotides outside the gene matches: 11. The CDR3 is made up of 16 amino acids. Germline lookup yields CDR1 SGHTA and CDR2 FQGTGA. The CDR3 here is CASSYDSGTGPNEQFF. CDR3 DNA sequence: TGTGCCAGCAGCTACGACTCCGGGACAGGACCCAATGAGCAGTTCTTC.

The table lists this clonotype with a few counts. This chain links TRBV6-2 or TRBV6-3 with TRBJ2-7; TRBD2 matches at 10 bases. CDR3 length: 16 amino acids. V lost 7 bases, J lost 2 bases, and 11 bases stayed unmatched. CDR1 MNHEY and CDR2 SVGEGT come from the germline V gene. The CDR3 nucleotides read TGTGCCAGCACCAACCCGGGACTAGCGTCCCCCTACGAGCAGTACTTC. Translated: CASTNPGLASPYEQYF.

This clonotype occurred a few times. V and J are TRBV24-1 and TRBJ2-1; D may be TRBD2 (6 bases). The CDR3 covers 16 residues. Trimming took off 1 base at V and 4 bases at J, with 13 bases between the two ends. Germline-derived CDR1 and CDR2 are KGHDR and SFDVKD. The CDR3 DNA is TGTGCCACCAGTGATTTTAAAGCGGGCAAATACAATGAGCAGTTCTTC. Translating it yields CATSDFKAGKYNEQFF.

The J gene is TRBJ1-1, the V gene TRBV4-2; D remains unclear. V shed 1 base and J shed 0 bases, with 9 bases lying between them. Germline V gene sequence: CDR1 LGHNA, CDR2 YNFKEQ. The CDR3 length is 15 residues. CDR3 sequence: CASSQGAGMNTEAFF. DNA of the CDR3: TGTGCCAGCAGCCAAGGGGCGGGTATGAACACTGAAGCTTTCTTT.

This clonotype occurred a few times. The J gene is TRBJ2-1, the V gene TRBV14; 14 bases align to TRBD2. V shed 2 bases, J shed 5 bases, and the junction held 14 bases outside the gene matches. The CDR3 is made up of 20 amino acids. Germline loops: CDR1 SGHDN, CDR2 FVKESK. CDR3 coding DNA: TGTGCCAGCAGCCAACCGGGACTAGCGGGAGAGTCGGGCTTCCACAATGAGCAGTTCTTC. Translating it yields CASSQPGLAGESGFHNEQFF.

The table lists this clonotype with a few counts. V usage is TRBV20-1 and J usage is TRBJ2-3; D gene uncertain. Deletions cut 3 bases from V and 4 bases from J, with 8 bases between. The CDR3 totals 12 residues. The germline gives CDR1 DFQATT, CDR2 SNEGSKA (reference sequence). The CDR3 sequence: CSASLAPDTQYF. In nucleotides, the CDR3 is TGCAGTGCTAGTCTCGCCCCAGATACGCAGTATTTT.

This clonotype has a count of ten or more. V gene TRBV2 combines with J gene TRBJ1-4, with 8 nucleotides matching TRBD1. Germline assignment: CDR1 SNHLY and CDR2 FYNNEI. CDR3 length: 14 residues. With V trimmed by 5 bases and J by 8 bases, 7 bases remained unmatched. CDR3 residues: CASSLTGGNEKLFF. In DNA form, the CDR3 reads TGTGCCAGCAGTTTAACAGGGGGGAACGAAAAACTGTTTTTT.

Remarks on this clonotype: Being one base from a much bigger clone, this may be a read error. V is TRBV6-5 and J is TRBJ1-6, with D possibly being TRBD1 (6 bases). Germline V lookup: CDR1 MNHEY, CDR2 SVGAGI. This CDR3 is 17 amino acids long. DNA for the CDR3: TGTCCCAGCAGATCGACACAGGGTTCGAATTTTAATTCACCCCTCCACTTT. This translates into CPSRSTQGSNFNSPLHF.

This clonotype came up many times. This chain uses TRBV19 with TRBJ1-2, with D possibly being TRBD1 (6 bases). The ends were cut back, 8 bases at V and 4 bases at J, with 14 bases in the middle. This CDR3 region has 13 residues. Germline V gives CDR1 LNHDA, CDR2 SQIVND (reference sequence). CDR3: CASATPTGYGYTF. DNA of the CDR3: TGTGCCAGTGCGACCCCGACAGGCTATGGCTACACCTTC.

The rearrangement uses TRBV6-5 and TRBJ1-1; D gene unclear. Trimming pared 0 bases from V and 5 bases from J, leaving 7 bases between. Germline CDR1 and CDR2: MNHEY and SVGAGI. CDR3 length equals 13 residues. The chain's CDR3 is CASSYSGRTEAFF. CDR3 coding DNA: TGTGCCAGCAGTTACTCGGGGAGAACTGAAGCTTTCTTT.

Note on this clonotype: Just one base apart from a much larger clone, this may be a read error. The chain combines TRBV5-6 with TRBJ2-7; D is unclear. This CDR3 has 12 amino acids. Between the trimmed V and J ends, which lost 4 bases and 2 bases, there was a span of 7 bases. CDR1 SGHDT and CDR2 YYEEEE come from the germline V gene. CDR3 in DNA: TGTGCCAGCAGCCGGTGGGCCTACGAGCAGTACTTC. As protein: CASSRWAYEQYF.

The J gene is TRBJ2-2, the V gene TRBV10-3; D is possibly TRBD1 (6 bases). The CDR3 covers 19 residues. The V and J ends lost 4 bases and 1 base respectively, with 22 bases between them. Germline V gene lookup returns CDR1 ENHRY and CDR2 SYGVKD. The CDR3 region has the DNA TGTGCCATCAGTGCGCGGAACAGGGTTCGATTCATGAACACCGGGGAGCTGTTTTTT. Protein product: CAISARNRVRFMNTGELFF.

The V and J genes are TRBV4-1 and TRBJ1-2; TRBD1 matches 7 bases. V shed 4 bases, J shed 3 bases, and the junction held 5 bases outside the gene matches. The CDR3 totals 14 residues. The germline V gene has CDR1 MGHRA and CDR2 YSYEKL. For the CDR3, the DNA is TGCGCCAGCAGCCTTCCGGGACAGTACTATGGCTACACCTTC. This encodes CASSLPGQYYGYTF.

In the case of this clonotype: This may be a read error: a much more frequent sequence differs by one nucleotide. This chain links TRBV2 with TRBJ1-5; D might be TRBD1 (6 bases). V lost 6 bases to trimming and J lost 9 bases, with 12 bases between them. The CDR3 covers 12 residues. CDR1 is SNHLY and CDR2 is FYNNEI in the germline V gene. CDR3 sequence (DNA): TGTGCCAGCAGCCCTCAGGGGCGGCCCCAGCATTTT. It is translated as CASSPQGRPQHF.

CDR3 DNA sequence: TGCAGTGCTCAACTAGCGGGGGGATACAATGAGCAGTTCTTC. Protein sequence: CSAQLAGGYNEQFF. The V gene is TRBV20-1, the J gene TRBJ2-1, with 12 bases lining up with TRBD2. V shed 5 bases and J 4 bases; nucleotides not matched to a gene: 3. The CDR3 is 14 amino acids. Per germline, CDR1 DFQATT and CDR2 SNEGSKA (reference sequence).

As regards this clonotype: This clone may be a read error of a much larger clone one base away. The chain uses TRBV6-2 or TRBV6-3 and TRBJ1-6; possibly TRBD1 for D (6 bases). This CDR3 contains 13 residues. Germline V lookup: CDR1 MNHEY, CDR2 SVGEGT. This chain's CDR3 is CASGRGEGSSLHF. The CDR3 DNA follows: TGTGCCAGCGGAAGGGGGGAAGGTTCATCCCTCCACTTT.

This clonotype was recorded many times. The chain couples TRBV5-1 to TRBJ1-5; D gene uncertain. Trimming took 1 base from V and 0 from J, leaving 5 bases between them. Germline CDR1 and CDR2: SGHRS and YFSETQ. The CDR3 has 14 residues. CDR3 in DNA: TGCGCCAGCAGCTTGATGGGTAGCAATCAGCCCCAGCATTTT. Its protein is CASSLMGSNQPQHF.

This clonotype was seen ten or more times. This rearrangement joins TRBV5-4 to TRBJ2-1, with TRBD1 as a possible D gene (5 bases). V dropped 0 bases and J dropped 4 bases, with 14 bases sitting between them. The CDR3 runs 16 residues. Germline V gives CDR1 SGHNT, CDR2 YYREEE (reference sequence). The CDR3 nucleotides read TGTGCCAGCAGCTTGGCCGTAGGGGAACTTTACAATGAGCAGTTCTTC. This translates into CASSLAVGELYNEQFF.

The sample holds a few counts of this clonotype. The chain combines TRBV11-3 with TRBJ1-2, with 11 bases lining up with TRBD1. Trimming took 4 bases from V and 4 from J; bases not matched to a gene: 5. Germline values: CDR1 SGHNT, CDR2 YENEEA. This CDR3 contains 15 residues. CDR3 region: CASSSGQGGVYGYTF. The CDR3 nucleotides read TGTGCCAGCAGCTCGGGACAGGGGGGCGTCTATGGCTACACCTTC.

The chain employs TRBV6-5 and TRBJ1-6, with D hard to call. Trimming took off 2 bases at V and 8 bases at J, with 4 bases between the two ends. Germline V gene sequence: CDR1 MNHEY, CDR2 SVGAGI. The CDR3 is 12 residues long. The CDR3 spells CASSYADSPLHF. Here the CDR3 DNA reads TGTGCCAGCAGTTACGCCGATTCACCCCTCCACTTT.

In its sample, this clonotype was seen many times. J is TRBJ1-1 and V is TRBV7-2; 7 nucleotides match TRBD1. The CDR3 runs 14 residues. Germline CDR1 is SGHTA and CDR2 is FQGNSA. The junction had 8 bases not matched to a gene; V was cut back by 5 bases and J by 5 bases. The CDR3 is CASSQTAGQTEAFF. The CDR3 DNA follows: TGTGCCAGCAGCCAAACGGCGGGACAGACTGAAGCTTTCTTT.

This clonotype was seen at least ten times. CDR3 amino acids: CASSLNWGKSEAFF. The CDR3 DNA follows: TGTGCCAGCAGCTTGAATTGGGGTAAATCTGAAGCTTTCTTT. The genes are TRBV5-4 and TRBJ1-1; no firm D call. Germline values: CDR1 SGHNT, CDR2 YYREEE (reference sequence). The CDR3 is 14 residues long. Trimming removed 1 base at V and 6 bases at J, with 13 bases between.

This clonotype was detected ten times or more. The chain recombines TRBV9 with TRBJ2-7, with D maybe TRBD1 (6 bases). V lost 4 bases to trimming and J lost 4 bases, with 15 bases between them. Germline values: CDR1 SGDLS, CDR2 YYNGEE. The CDR3 is made up of 14 amino acids. DNA of the CDR3: TGTGCCAGCAGCCCACCGGGACACCATTACGAGCAGTACTTC. Translation: CASSPPGHHYEQYF.

This clonotype has ten or more counts. J is TRBJ2-5 and V is TRBV5-1; the D call may be TRBD1 or TRBD2 (5 bases each). V gave up 0 bases and J gave up 7 bases, with 22 bases separating them. The CDR3 is 17 amino acids. CDR1 and CDR2 (germline): SGHRS, YFSETQ. CDR3 sequence (DNA): TGCGCCAGCAGCTTGGCCCAGGGACCGATCAGAATGGGGACCCAGTACTTC. This codes for CASSLAQGPIRMGTQYF.